The 10 T cell receptor beta chains below come from one sample, sequenced in a study of early T cells in non-severe SARS-CoV-2 infection. TCRdb called the 5' RACE reads again in MiXCR, with one record for every CDR3 protein. The repertoire holds 48,000 or so distinct CDR3 sequences, with less than 15% as singletons. The material sequenced was whole blood. These receptors all come from an adult who was a healthcare worker with PCR-confirmed SARS-CoV-2 infection or an uninfected control (not recorded which).

The rearrangement uses TRBV29-1 and TRBJ2-3, with 8 bases lining up with TRBD2. This CDR3 contains 13 residues. V gave up 7 bases and J gave up 4 bases; unmatched junction bases: 7. The germline CDR1 and CDR2 sequences are SQVTM and ANQGSEA. This CDR3 is CSGGAGDADTQYF. The CDR3 DNA follows: TGCAGCGGGGGAGCGGGAGATGCAGATACGCAGTATTTT.

The J gene is TRBJ1-3, the V gene TRBV7-3; D is perhaps TRBD1 (5 bases). Trimming stripped 2 bases from V and 4 bases from J, with 12 bases between. The germline gives CDR1 SGHTA, CDR2 FQGTGA. This CDR3 spans 15 amino acids. The CDR3 DNA is TGTGCCAGCAGCTTAGAAGGAGGGACGGGAAACACCATATATTTT. Amino acids: CASSLEGGTGNTIYF.

This clonotype was detected ten times or more. This sequence joins TRBV4-1 and TRBJ2-1, with 7 bases lining up with TRBD1. The CDR3 is made up of 14 amino acids. The V gene's germline CDR1 is MGHRA and CDR2 YSYEKL. V lost 5 bases, J lost 6 bases, and 7 bases stayed unmatched. The CDR3 DNA reads TGCGCCAGCAGCGGGACCGGGACAGTCAATGAGCAGTTCTTC. This translates into CASSGTGTVNEQFF.

This clonotype has more than one count but fewer than ten. The V gene is TRBV11-2, the J gene TRBJ2-1, with D possibly called TRBD1 or TRBD2 (5 bases each). Germline V gene sequence: CDR1 SGHAT, CDR2 FQNNGV. V lost 2 bases, J lost 6 bases, and 11 bases lay in between. There are 14 residues in the CDR3. CDR3 protein: CASSLLGTGNEQFF. DNA of the CDR3: TGTGCCAGCAGCTTATTAGGGACGGGCAATGAGCAGTTCTTC.

The chain combines TRBV18 with TRBJ1-5; D not resolved. The CDR3 totals 13 residues. CDR1 and CDR2 from the germline V gene are KGHSH and LQKENI. V was clipped by 4 bases and J by 2 bases, with 6 bases between them. The CDR3 DNA reads as TGTGCCAGCTCACTTGCCCGCAATCAGCCCCAGCATTTT. This sequence encodes CASSLARNQPQHF.

In this sample, this clonotype turned up many times. The rearrangement joins TRBV20-1 to TRBJ2-7, with 9 positions matching TRBD2. CDR3 length equals 17 residues. CDR1 DFQATT and CDR2 SNEGSKA come from the germline V gene (reference sequence). V was clipped by 4 bases and J by 2 bases; unmatched bases: 15. In DNA form, the CDR3 reads TGCAGTGCTACCGGGGAACTAGCGGGCTATCTCGCCTACGAGCAGTACTTC. As protein: CSATGELAGYLAYEQYF.

The chain combines TRBV3-1 with TRBJ2-7; 12 bases are a match to TRBD2. J gave up 12 bases and V 0 bases, and 6 bases lay outside the gene matches. CDR1 is LGHDT, CDR2 YNNKEL, per germline (reference sequence). The CDR3 extends over 14 amino acids. CDR3 coding DNA: TGTGCCAGCAGCCAAGATGCTAGCGGGAGGGCCTGGTACTTC. Its translation: CASSQDASGRAWYF.

This clonotype was seen many times. The V call is TRBV7-9, the J call TRBJ1-1, with no clear D. This CDR3 has 13 amino acids. The germline V gene encodes CDR1 SEHNR and CDR2 FQNEAQ (reference sequence). Trimming removed 1 base from V and 1 base from J, with 4 bases in between. The CDR3 DNA reads as TGTGCCAGCAGCTTAGTTGGGAACACTGAAGCTTTCTTT. Encoded protein: CASSLVGNTEAFF. Filled out from reference TRBV7-9 and TRBJ1-1, the complete variable domain reads DTGVSQNPRHKITKRGQNVTFRCDPISEHNRLYWYRQTLGQGPEFLTYFQNEAQLEKSRLLSDRFSAERPKGSFSTLEIQRTEQGDSAMYLCASSLVGNTEAFFGQGTRLTVV.

This clonotype was counted ten times or more. V is TRBV7-6 and J is TRBJ1-4; D unresolved. This CDR3 has 13 residues. Germline CDR1 SGHVS, CDR2 FNYEAQ. Trimming stripped 5 bases from V and 4 bases from J, with 8 bases between. CDR3 nucleotides: TGTGCCAGCAGCCCCCAAATTAATGAAAAACTGTTTTTT. This translates into CASSPQINEKLFF. The full variable domain, with the rest looked up from reference TRBV7-6 and TRBJ1-4, is GAGVSQSPRYKVTKRGQDVALRCDPISGHVSLYWYRQALGQGPEFLTYFNYEAQQDKSGLPNDRFSAERPEGSISTLTIQRTEQRDSAMYRCASSPQINEKLFFGSGTQLSVL.

A few counts support this clonotype. The J gene is TRBJ2-5, the V gene TRBV10-3; 8 bases are a match to TRBD1. This CDR3 is 16 amino acids long. V shed 8 bases, J shed 5 bases, and the junction held 16 bases outside the gene matches. The germline V gene encodes CDR1 ENHRY and CDR2 SYGVKD. In DNA form, the CDR3 reads TGTGCCATCTCCGAGGGACAGGCCCCGAGAGTGGAGACCCAGTACTTC. Translation: CAISEGQAPRVETQYF.